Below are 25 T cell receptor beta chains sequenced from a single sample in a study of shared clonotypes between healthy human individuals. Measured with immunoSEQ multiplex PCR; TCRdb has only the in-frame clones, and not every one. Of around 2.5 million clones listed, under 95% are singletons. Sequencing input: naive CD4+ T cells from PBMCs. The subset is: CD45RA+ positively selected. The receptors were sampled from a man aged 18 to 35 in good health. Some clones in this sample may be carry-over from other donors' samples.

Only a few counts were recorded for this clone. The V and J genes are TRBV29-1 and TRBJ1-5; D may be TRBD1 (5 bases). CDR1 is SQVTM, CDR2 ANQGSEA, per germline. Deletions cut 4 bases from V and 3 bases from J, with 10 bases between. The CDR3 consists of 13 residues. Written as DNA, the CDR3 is TGCAGCGTTGGCGGGGCCTCCAATCAGCCCCAGCATTTT. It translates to CSVGGASNQPQHF.

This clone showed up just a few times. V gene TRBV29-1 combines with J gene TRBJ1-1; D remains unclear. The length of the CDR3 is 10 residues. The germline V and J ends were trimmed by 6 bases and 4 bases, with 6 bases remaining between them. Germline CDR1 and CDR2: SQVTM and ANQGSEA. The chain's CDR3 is CSVRTTEAFF. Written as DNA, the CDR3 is TGCAGCGTCCGGACCACTGAAGCTTTCTTT.

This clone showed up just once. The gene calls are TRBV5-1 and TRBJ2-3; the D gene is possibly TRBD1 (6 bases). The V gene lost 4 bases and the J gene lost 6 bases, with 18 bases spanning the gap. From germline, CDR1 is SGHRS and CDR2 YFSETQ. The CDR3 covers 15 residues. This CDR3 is CASSPASVGADTQYF. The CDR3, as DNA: TGCGCCAGCAGCCCAGCGTCCGTGGGGGCGGATACGCAGTATTTT. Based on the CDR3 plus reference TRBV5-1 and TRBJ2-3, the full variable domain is KAGVTQTPRYLIKTRGQQVTLSCSPISGHRSVSWYQQTPGQGLQFLFEYFSETQRNKGNFPGRFSGRQFSNSRSEMNVSTLELGDSALYLCASSPASVGADTQYFGPGTRLTVL.

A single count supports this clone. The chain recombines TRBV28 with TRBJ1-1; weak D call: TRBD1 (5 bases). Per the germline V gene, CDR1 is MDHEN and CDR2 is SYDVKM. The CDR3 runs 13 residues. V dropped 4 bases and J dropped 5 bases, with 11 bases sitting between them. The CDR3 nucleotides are TGTGCCAGCAGTTCGCGAGCAGGGACTGAAGCTTTCTTT. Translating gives CASSSRAGTEAFF. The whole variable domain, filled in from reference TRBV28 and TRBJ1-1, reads DVKVTQSSRYLVKRTGEKVFLECVQDMDHENMFWYRQDPGLGLRLIYFSYDVKMKEKGDIPEGYSVSREKKERFSLILESASTNQTSMYLCASSSRAGTEAFFGQGTRLTVV.

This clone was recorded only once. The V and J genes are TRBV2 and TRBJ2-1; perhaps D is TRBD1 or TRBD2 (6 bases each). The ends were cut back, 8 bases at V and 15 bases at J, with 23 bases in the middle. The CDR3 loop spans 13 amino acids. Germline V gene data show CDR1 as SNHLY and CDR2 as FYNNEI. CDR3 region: CASRRVAGHGWFF. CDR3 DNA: TGTGCCAGCCGTAGGGTTGCGGGACATGGTTGGTTCTTC.

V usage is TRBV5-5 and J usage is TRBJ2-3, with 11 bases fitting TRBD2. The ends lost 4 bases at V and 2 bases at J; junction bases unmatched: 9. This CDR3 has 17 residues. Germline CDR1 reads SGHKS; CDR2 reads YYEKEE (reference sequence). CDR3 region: CASSPGLAGTTTDTQYF. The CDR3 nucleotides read TGTGCCAGCAGCCCCGGACTAGCGGGTACAACCACAGATACGCAGTATTTT.

Here the CDR3 reads CASSSGPTEQYF. The DNA for the CDR3 is TGTGCCAGCAGCTCCGGGCCCACGGAGCAGTACTTC. This chain connects TRBV11-2 to TRBJ2-7; D gene ambiguous. Per germline, CDR1 SGHAT and CDR2 FQNNGV. This CDR3 region has 12 residues. The ends were cut back, 4 bases at V and 7 bases at J, with 11 bases in the middle.

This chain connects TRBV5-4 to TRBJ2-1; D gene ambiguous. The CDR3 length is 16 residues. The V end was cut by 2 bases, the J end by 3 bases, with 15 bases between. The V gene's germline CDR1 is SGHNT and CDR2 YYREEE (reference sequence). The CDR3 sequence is CASSFGELHYYNEQFF. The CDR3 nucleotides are TGTGCCAGCAGCTTTGGGGAACTCCACTACTACAATGAGCAGTTCTTC.

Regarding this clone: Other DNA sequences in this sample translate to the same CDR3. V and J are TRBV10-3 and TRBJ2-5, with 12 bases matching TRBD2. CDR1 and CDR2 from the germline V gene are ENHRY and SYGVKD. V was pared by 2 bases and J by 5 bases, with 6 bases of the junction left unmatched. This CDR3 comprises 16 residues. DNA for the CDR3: TGTGCCATCAGTGAGGCTAGCGGGAGGGGTGCGGAGACCCAGTACTTC. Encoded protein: CAISEASGRGAETQYF.

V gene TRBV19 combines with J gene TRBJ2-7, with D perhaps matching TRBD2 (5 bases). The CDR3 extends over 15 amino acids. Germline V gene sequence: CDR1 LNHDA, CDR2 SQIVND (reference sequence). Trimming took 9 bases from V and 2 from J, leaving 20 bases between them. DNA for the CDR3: TGTGCCAGCACCGGGTCCCAACTCGGGGCCTACGAGCAGTACTTC. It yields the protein CASTGSQLGAYEQYF.

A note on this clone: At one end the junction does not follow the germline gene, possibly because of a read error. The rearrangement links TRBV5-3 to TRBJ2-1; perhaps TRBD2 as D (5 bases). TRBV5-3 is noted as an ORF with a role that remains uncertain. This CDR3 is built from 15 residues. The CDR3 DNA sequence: TGTGCCAGAAGCCGCGATTGTGAGGGCGCGTTACCTCAGGTCTTC. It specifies CARSRDCEGALPQVF.

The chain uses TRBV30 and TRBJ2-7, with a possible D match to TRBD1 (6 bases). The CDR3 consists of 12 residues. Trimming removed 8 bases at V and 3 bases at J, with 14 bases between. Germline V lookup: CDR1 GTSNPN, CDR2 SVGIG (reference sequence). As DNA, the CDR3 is TGTGCCGGAGGCAGGGGCCTCTACGAGCAGTACTTC. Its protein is CAGGRGLYEQYF. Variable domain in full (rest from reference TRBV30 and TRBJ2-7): SQTIHQWPATLVQPVGSPLSLECTVEGTSNPNLYWYRQAAGRGLQLLFYSVGIGQISSEVPQNLSASRPQDRQFILSSKKLLLSDSGFYLCAGGRGLYEQYFGPGTRLTVT.

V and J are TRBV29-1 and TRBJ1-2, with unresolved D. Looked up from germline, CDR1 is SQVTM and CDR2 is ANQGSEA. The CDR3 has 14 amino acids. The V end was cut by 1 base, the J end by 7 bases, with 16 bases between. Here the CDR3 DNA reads TGCAGCGTTGAAGCACGGCGGGTGGCGGGTGGCTACACCTTC. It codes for CSVEARRVAGGYTF.

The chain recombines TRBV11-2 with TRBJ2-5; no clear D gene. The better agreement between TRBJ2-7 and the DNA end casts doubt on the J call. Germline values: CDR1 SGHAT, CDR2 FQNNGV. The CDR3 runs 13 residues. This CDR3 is CASTPWAPNEQYF. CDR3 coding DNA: TGTGCCAGCACCCCGTGGGCTCCTAACGAGCAGTACTTC.

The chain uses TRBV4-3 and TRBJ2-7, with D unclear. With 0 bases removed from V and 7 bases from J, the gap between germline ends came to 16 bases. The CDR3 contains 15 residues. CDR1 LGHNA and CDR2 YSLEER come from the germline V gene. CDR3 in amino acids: CASSQDWWRGWEQYF. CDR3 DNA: TGCGCCAGCAGCCAAGATTGGTGGCGCGGTTGGGAGCAGTACTTC.

For the CDR3, the DNA is TGTGCCAGCTCAAAGGGACTAGCGGGAAACAATGAGCAGTTCTTC. Encoded protein: CASSKGLAGNNEQFF. The chain uses TRBV18 and TRBJ2-1; TRBD2 matches at 13 bases. Trimming at V came to 5 bases and at J to 5 bases, leaving 3 bases not matched to a gene. The CDR3 is 15 amino acids. Germline-derived CDR1 and CDR2 are KGHSH and LQKENI.

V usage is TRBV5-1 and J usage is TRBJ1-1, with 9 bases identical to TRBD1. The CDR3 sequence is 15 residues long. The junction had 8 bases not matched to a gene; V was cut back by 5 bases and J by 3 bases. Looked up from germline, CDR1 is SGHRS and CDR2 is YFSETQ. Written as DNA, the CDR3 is TGCGCCAGCAGTCTGACAGGGGGTTCGGACACTGAAGCTTTCTTT. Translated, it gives CASSLTGGSDTEAFF.

The CDR3 nucleotides are TGTGCCAGCAGTTTGGGCAGGGTCGGCTACGAGCAGTACTTC. Translation: CASSLGRVGYEQYF. The chain joins TRBV28 to TRBJ2-7, with D possibly matching TRBD1 (5 bases). The CDR3 runs to 14 residues. Germline V lookup: CDR1 MDHEN, CDR2 SYDVKM. Trimming pared 3 bases from V and 3 bases from J, leaving 12 bases between. The variable domain in full, completed from reference TRBV28 and TRBJ2-7, reads DVKVTQSSRYLVKRTGEKVFLECVQDMDHENMFWYRQDPGLGLRLIYFSYDVKMKEKGDIPEGYSVSREKKERFSLILESASTNQTSMYLCASSLGRVGYEQYFGPGTRLTVT.

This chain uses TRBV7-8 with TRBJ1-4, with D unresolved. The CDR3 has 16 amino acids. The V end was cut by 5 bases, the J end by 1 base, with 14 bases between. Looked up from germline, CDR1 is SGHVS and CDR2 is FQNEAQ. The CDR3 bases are TGTGCCAGCAGCCCCCGCAAGGGCGGAACTAATGAAAAACTGTTTTTT. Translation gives CASSPRKGGTNEKLFF.

CDR3 loop: CASSPTSGSFDEQYF. The CDR3 DNA sequence: TGTGCCAGCAGTCCGACTAGCGGGAGTTTCGACGAGCAGTACTTC. This chain uses TRBV27 with TRBJ2-7, with 12 bases fitting TRBD2. The junction had 7 bases not matched to a gene; V was cut back by 5 bases and J by 5 bases. There are 15 residues in the CDR3. The germline V gene has CDR1 MNHEY and CDR2 SMNVEV (reference sequence).

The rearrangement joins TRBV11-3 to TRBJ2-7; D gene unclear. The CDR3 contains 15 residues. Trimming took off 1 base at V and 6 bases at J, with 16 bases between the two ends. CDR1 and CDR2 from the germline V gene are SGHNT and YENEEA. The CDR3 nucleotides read TGTGCCAGCAGCTTAGGATCAGACTCCCTCTCCGAGCAGTACTTC. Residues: CASSLGSDSLSEQYF.

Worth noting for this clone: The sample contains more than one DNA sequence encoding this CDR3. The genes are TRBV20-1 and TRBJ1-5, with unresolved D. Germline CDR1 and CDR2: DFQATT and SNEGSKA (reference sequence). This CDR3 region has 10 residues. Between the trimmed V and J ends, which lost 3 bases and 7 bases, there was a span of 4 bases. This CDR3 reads CSARGQPQHF. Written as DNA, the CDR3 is TGCAGTGCTAGGGGACAGCCCCAGCATTTT.

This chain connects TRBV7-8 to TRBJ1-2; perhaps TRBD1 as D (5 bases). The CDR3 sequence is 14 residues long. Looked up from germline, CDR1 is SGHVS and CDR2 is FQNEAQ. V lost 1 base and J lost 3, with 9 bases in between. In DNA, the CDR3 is TGTGCCAGCAGCTTAGGGGGCCGGGACTATGGCTACACCTTC. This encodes CASSLGGRDYGYTF.

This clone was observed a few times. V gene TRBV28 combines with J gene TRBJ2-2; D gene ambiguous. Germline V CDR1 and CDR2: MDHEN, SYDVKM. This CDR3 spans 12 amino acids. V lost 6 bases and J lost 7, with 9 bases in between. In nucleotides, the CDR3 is TGTGCCAGCAGCCCCTATCTCGGGGAGCTGTTTTTT. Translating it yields CASSPYLGELFF.

The CDR3 bases are TGCAGCGTCCAAATGTCCCAGGGAAGGACCGGGGAGCTGTTTTTT. Protein product: CSVQMSQGRTGELFF. The chain uses TRBV29-1 and TRBJ2-2, with D possibly TRBD1 on 5 matching bases. Germline values: CDR1 SQVTM, CDR2 ANQGSEA. This CDR3 has 15 amino acids. The V end was cut by 6 bases, the J end by 5 bases, with 19 bases between.